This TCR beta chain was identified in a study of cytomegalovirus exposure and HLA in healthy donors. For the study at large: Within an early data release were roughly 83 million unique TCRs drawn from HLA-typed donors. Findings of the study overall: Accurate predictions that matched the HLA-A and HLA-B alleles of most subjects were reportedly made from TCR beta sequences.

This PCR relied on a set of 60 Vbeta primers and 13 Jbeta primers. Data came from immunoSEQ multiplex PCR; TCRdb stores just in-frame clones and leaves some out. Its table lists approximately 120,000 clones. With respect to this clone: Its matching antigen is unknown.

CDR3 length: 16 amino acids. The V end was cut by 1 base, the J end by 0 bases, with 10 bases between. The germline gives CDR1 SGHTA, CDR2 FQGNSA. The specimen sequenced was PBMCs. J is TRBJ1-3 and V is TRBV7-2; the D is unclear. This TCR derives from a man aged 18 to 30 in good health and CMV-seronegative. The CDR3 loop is CASSLEGRASGNTIYF. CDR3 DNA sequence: TGTGCCAGCAGCTTAGAAGGGAGGGCCTCTGGAAACACCATATATTTT.